The rows below give T cell receptor beta chains drawn from one sample of a study of blood T cell repertoires in COVID-19. The protocol was immunoSEQ multiplex PCR, while the TCRdb copy is restricted to in-frame clones and leaves out a portion. The sample has about 50,000 clones; about 75% are singletons. The specimen was peripheral blood. These receptors all come from a man aged 45-60 years with active or convalescent COVID-19. CDR3s include the opening cysteine and the closing phenylalanine or tryptophan. Clone size is shown for a subset of rows, as once, few, many or a class of expanded clone.

cdr3_aa,v_call,clone_size
CASSPRMGQTNEKLFF,TRBV7-8,.
CASSKDSNSPLHF,TRBV10-1,few
CASSRTSSGQLYGYTF,TRBV19,once
CASRQSGTTRNTIYF,TRBV6-5,.
CASTGGGETYEQYF,TRBV28,.
CASSVRERASTDTQYF,TRBV7-2,.
CASRDDTLNSPLHF,TRBV2,.
CASSLSLTGTSGYTDTQYF,TRBV13,.
CASSVAGLNTEAFF,TRBV9,once
CASSLRPGGRVNTEAFF,TRBV5-1,.
CASSPQRGANNEQFF,TRBV7-3,.
CASTPTLAGGRDEQFF,TRBV9,many
CASSQARGGANEQFF,TRBV3-1/TRBV3-2,.
CASSREDRVYEQYF,TRBV5-4,once
CASGRSGAREKLFF,TRBV13,.
CAISESTSSYNEQFF,TRBV10-3,.
CASRDDRWAHEQYF,TRBV7-8,.
CASSNRDSNTGELFF,TRBV18,.
CASSPQGQNYGYTF,TRBV18,.
CASSLVGGFTNSPLHF,TRBV7-9,few
CAWSRLSPGTEAFF,TRBV30,few
CASSDRQGVNEKLFF,TRBV13,.
CASSGAGRGSSSPLHF,TRBV7-8,.
CASSEGTGGNQPQHF,TRBV5-8,.
CASSGGVDWRVREQYF,TRBV7-2,.
CASSSTGRDTQYF,TRBV5-6,.
CASSLDLRSTDTQYF,TRBV11-3,.
CASRDSSWELFF,TRBV7-9,.